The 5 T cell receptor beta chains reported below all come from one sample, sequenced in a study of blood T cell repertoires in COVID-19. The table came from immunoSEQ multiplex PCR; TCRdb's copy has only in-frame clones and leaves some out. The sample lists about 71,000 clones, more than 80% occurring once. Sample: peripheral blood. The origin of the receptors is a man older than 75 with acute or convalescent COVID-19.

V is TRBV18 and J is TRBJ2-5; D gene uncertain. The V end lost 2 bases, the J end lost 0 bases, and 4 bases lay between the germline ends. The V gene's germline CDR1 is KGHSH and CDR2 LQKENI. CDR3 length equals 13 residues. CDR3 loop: CASSPADQETQYF. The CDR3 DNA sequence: TGTGCCAGCTCACCAGCGGACCAAGAGACCCAGTACTTC.

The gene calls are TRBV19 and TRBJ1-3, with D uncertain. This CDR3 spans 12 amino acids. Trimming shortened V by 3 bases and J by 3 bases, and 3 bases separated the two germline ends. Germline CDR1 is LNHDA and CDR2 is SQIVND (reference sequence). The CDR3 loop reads CASSIGGNTIYF. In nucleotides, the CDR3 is TGTGCCAGTAGTATCGGTGGAAACACCATATATTTT.

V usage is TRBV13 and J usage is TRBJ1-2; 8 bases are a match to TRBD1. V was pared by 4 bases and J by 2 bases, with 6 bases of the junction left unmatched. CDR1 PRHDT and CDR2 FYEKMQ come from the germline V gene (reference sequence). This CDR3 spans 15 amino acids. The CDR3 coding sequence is TGTGCCAGCAGCTCAACCCGACAGGGGAACTATGGCTACACCTTC. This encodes CASSSTRQGNYGYTF.

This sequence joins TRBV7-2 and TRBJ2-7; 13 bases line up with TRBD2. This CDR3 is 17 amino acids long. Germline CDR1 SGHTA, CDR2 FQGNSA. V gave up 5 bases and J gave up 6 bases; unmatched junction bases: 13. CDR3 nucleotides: TGTGCCAGCAGCCCGGGGGGGGGACTAGCGGGAAGAGGCGAGCAGTACTTC. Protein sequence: CASSPGGGLAGRGEQYF. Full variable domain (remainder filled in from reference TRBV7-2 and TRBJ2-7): GAGVSQSPSNKVTEKGKDVELRCDPISGHTALYWYRQSLGQGLEFLIYFQGNSAPDKSGLPSDRFSAERTGGSVSTLTIQRTQQEDSAVYLCASSPGGGLAGRGEQYFGPGTRLTVT.

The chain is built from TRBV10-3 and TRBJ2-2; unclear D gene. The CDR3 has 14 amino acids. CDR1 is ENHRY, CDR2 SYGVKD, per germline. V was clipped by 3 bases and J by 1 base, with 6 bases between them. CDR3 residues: CAISDLLNTGELFF. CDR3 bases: TGTGCCATCAGTGACCTTTTGAACACCGGGGAGCTGTTTTTT.